Listed here are 6 T cell receptor beta chains from one sample, sequenced in a study of cytomegalovirus exposure and HLA in healthy donors. With 60 Vbeta and 13 Jbeta primers, the PCR was carried out. The protocol was immunoSEQ multiplex PCR, while the TCRdb copy is restricted to in-frame clones and leaves out a portion. The sample records about 140,000 clones, around 70% being singletons. The specimen sequenced was PBMCs. The receptors were sampled from a woman aged 60-70 years in good health and CMV-seropositive.

V gene TRBV7-9 combines with J gene TRBJ1-5; D is perhaps TRBD1 (6 bases). This CDR3 is 15 amino acids long. V was shortened by 1 base and J by 4 bases, with 11 bases between the two germline ends. CDR1 is SEHNR and CDR2 is FQNEAQ in the germline V gene (reference sequence). The CDR3 DNA reads as TGTGCCAGCAGCTTAGAAGGACAGAGGAATCAGCCCCAGCATTTT. This translates into CASSLEGQRNQPQHF.

This clone was observed once. At one end, the junction sequence differs from germline, possibly due to a read error. The J gene is TRBJ2-1, the V gene TRBV10-3; TRBD2 matches at 7 bases. CDR3 length: 14 amino acids. From germline, CDR1 is ENHRY and CDR2 SYGVKD. The CDR3 sequence is CAIGDREVGNEQFF. The CDR3 DNA sequence: TGTGCCATCGGTGATCGGGAGGTTGGCAATGAGCAGTTCTTC.

V and J are TRBV30 and TRBJ1-2, with a tentative D call TRBD1 (5 bases). In germline, CDR1 is GTSNPN, CDR2 SVGIG (reference sequence). The CDR3 runs 13 residues. Deletions cut 1 base from V and 6 bases from J, with 12 bases between. The CDR3 DNA reads as TGTGCCTGGAGTGAAGGCGGGGCTAATGGCTACACCTTC. It codes for CAWSEGGANGYTF.

This clone has a handful of counts. The V and J genes are TRBV18 and TRBJ2-2; tentatively, D is TRBD1 (5 bases). The CDR3 totals 15 residues. V gave up 0 bases and J gave up 0 bases, with 5 bases separating them. Germline V lookup: CDR1 KGHSH, CDR2 LQKENI. The CDR3 bases are TGTGCCAGCTCACCACCAGGGGCGAACACCGGGGAGCTGTTTTTT. Its translation: CASSPPGANTGELFF.

This clone was seen a few times. V gene TRBV5-1 combines with J gene TRBJ1-5; D not certain. V was clipped by 0 bases and J by 0 bases, with 4 bases between them. The CDR3 has 14 amino acids. Per the germline V gene, CDR1 is SGHRS and CDR2 is YFSETQ. The CDR3 loop reads CASSLGSSNQPQHF. Written as DNA, the CDR3 is TGCGCCAGCAGCTTGGGTAGTAGCAATCAGCCCCAGCATTTT.

V usage is TRBV28 and J usage is TRBJ1-1; tentatively, D is TRBD1 (6 bases). V dropped 6 bases and J dropped 11 bases, with 19 bases sitting between them. This CDR3 spans 13 amino acids. Germline lookup yields CDR1 MDHEN and CDR2 SYDVKM. CDR3: CASRDDRPELAFF. In DNA form, the CDR3 reads TGTGCCAGCAGGGATGACAGGCCCGAGTTGGCTTTCTTT.